This T cell receptor (beta chain) was found in a study of OX40 agonist ivuxolimab in advanced cancers. Across the study: Mean age roughly 65 years, range roughly 20 to 85; roughly 82% male.

Clones were sequenced by immunoSEQ multiplex PCR, and TCRdb holds only the in-frame ones, with some missing. The sample shows around 72,000 clones, around 88% of them seen only once. With respect to this clone: Its target is unknown.

Regarding the study as a whole: The CD4+ and CD8+ T cells in the blood had expanded clonally by week 6 at 0.1 to 3.0 mg/kg.

Trimming pared 7 bases from V and 0 bases from J, leaving 10 bases between. The CDR3 totals 14 residues. CDR1 and CDR2 (germline): SGHRS, YFSETQ. The chain joins TRBV5-1 to TRBJ1-4; D is uncertain. This specimen was CD4+ or CD8+ T cells sorted from blood, taken in a trial of the OX40 agonist ivuxolimab. The sequence was collected from an adult with an advanced solid tumor such as melanoma, head and neck, liver or kidney cancer. CDR3 region: CASRLQTTNEKLFF. The CDR3 DNA sequence: TGCGCCAGCCGACTACAGACAACTAATGAAAAACTGTTTTTT.